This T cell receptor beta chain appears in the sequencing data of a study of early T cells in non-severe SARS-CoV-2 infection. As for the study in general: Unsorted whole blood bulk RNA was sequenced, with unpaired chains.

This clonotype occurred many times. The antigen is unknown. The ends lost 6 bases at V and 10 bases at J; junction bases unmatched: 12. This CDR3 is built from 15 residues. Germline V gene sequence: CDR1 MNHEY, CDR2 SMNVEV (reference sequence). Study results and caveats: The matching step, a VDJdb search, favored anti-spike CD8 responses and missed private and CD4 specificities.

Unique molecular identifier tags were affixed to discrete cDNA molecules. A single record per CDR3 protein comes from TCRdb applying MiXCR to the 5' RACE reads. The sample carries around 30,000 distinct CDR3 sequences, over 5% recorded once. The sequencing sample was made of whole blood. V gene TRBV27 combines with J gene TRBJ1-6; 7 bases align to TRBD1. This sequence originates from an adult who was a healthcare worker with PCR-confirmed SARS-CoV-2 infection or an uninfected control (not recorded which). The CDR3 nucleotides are TGTGCCAGCAGATTTGCCGGACAGGTTGGATCACCCCTCCACTTT. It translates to CASRFAGQVGSPLHF.